The 29 T cell receptor beta chains below were found in one sample sequenced in a study of blood T cell repertoires in COVID-19 (TCRdb year 2020). Libraries were built with the immunoSEQ multiplex PCR assay. This is the immuneACCESS table as TCRdb keeps it, with only in-frame sequences that have V and J called. A part of the clones is gone; compared with another copy, unresolved V genes explain less than half, and the rest is unexplained. The sample table contains around 400,000 clones; only one count was recorded for 70% to 90% of them. Around 1.3% of the sample lies in the top ten. The sample consisted of peripheral blood. Receptors originate from a man between 40 and 49 years old with acute or convalescent COVID-19.

This sequence joins TRBV2 and TRBJ1-2; 11 bases map to TRBD1. CDR1 and CDR2 from the germline V gene are SNHLY and FYNNEI. J gave up 0 bases and V 6 bases, and 3 bases lay outside the gene matches. This CDR3 region has 15 residues. Here the CDR3 DNA reads TGTGCCAGCAGCCGGGACAGGGGGTCTAACTATGGCTACACCTTC. Protein product: CASSRDRGSNYGYTF.

In this sample, this clone turned up once. The chain links TRBV18 to TRBJ2-3; 9 bases match TRBD1. Trimming took 6 bases from V and 2 from J; bases not matched to a gene: 9. The CDR3 runs 16 residues. Germline assignment: CDR1 KGHSH and CDR2 LQKENI. CDR3 sequence (DNA): TGTGCCAGCTCCTCCCTCGGGACAGGGATCACAGATACGCAGTATTTT. Amino acid sequence: CASSSLGTGITDTQYF.

This chain connects TRBV11-2 to TRBJ1-4; the D gene is possibly TRBD1 (5 bases). The CDR3 loop spans 14 amino acids. V was shortened by 2 bases and J by 2 bases, with 6 bases between the two germline ends. Germline V gives CDR1 SGHAT, CDR2 FQNNGV. The CDR3 sequence: CASSLRQTNEKLFF. For the CDR3, the DNA is TGTGCCAGCAGCTTACGACAGACTAATGAAAAACTGTTTTTT.

V usage is TRBV4-1 and J usage is TRBJ2-2, with TRBD1 as a possible D gene (5 bases). The CDR3 contains 15 residues. CDR1 is MGHRA and CDR2 is YSYEKL in the germline V gene. The V and J ends lost 2 bases and 6 bases respectively, with 13 bases between them. CDR3 nucleotide sequence: TGCGCCAGCAGCCAAAGCCAGGGAAGTGCCGGGGAGCTGTTTTTT. It is translated as CASSQSQGSAGELFF.

This chain connects TRBV28 to TRBJ1-3; D remains ambiguous. Looked up from germline, CDR1 is MDHEN and CDR2 is SYDVKM. Trimming removed 10 bases from V and 2 bases from J, with 12 bases in between. This CDR3 has 13 residues. In DNA, the CDR3 is TGTGCCACCGAGCGAACCCCTGGAAACACCATATATTTT. It codes for CATERTPGNTIYF.

V and J are TRBV5-1 and TRBJ1-1, with 11 bases identical to TRBD1. Germline V gene data show CDR1 as SGHRS and CDR2 as YFSETQ. The V segment lost 4 bases and the J segment 3 bases; nucleotides outside the gene matches: 5. This CDR3 region has 15 residues. The CDR3 nucleotides read TGCGCCAGCAGCCACAGGGACAGGGGGGACACTGAAGCTTTCTTT. Amino acid sequence: CASSHRDRGDTEAFF.

This chain links TRBV7-6 with TRBJ1-3; tentatively, D is TRBD1 (5 bases). V lost 1 base and J lost 2, with 9 bases in between. This CDR3 contains 15 residues. Germline CDR1 and CDR2: SGHVS and FNYEAQ. The CDR3 nucleotides are TGTGCCAGCAGCTTAGAGTGGGGGGCTGGAAACACCATATATTTT. It is translated as CASSLEWGAGNTIYF.

This clone has only one observation. The chain joins TRBV6-4 to TRBJ2-2, with a possible D match to TRBD2 (5 bases). This CDR3 is built from 13 residues. CDR1 and CDR2 from the germline V gene are MRHNA and SNTAGT. Trimming pared 5 bases from V and 6 bases from J, leaving 10 bases between. CDR3: CASSWRSAGELFF. CDR3 nucleotides: TGTGCCAGCAGTTGGAGGAGCGCCGGGGAGCTGTTTTTT.

The V call is TRBV2, the J call TRBJ1-1, with no clear D. V shed 2 bases and J shed 7 bases, with 11 bases lying between them. The germline gives CDR1 SNHLY, CDR2 FYNNEI. The CDR3 totals 13 residues. For the CDR3, the DNA is TGTGCCAGCAGTGAATCATTCTCGGGTGAAGCTTTCTTT. This sequence encodes CASSESFSGEAFF.

The rearrangement uses TRBV29-1 and TRBJ2-7; weak D call: TRBD1 (6 bases). The V end was cut by 4 bases, the J end by 1 base, with 14 bases between. CDR3 length: 14 residues. The V gene's germline CDR1 is SQVTM and CDR2 ANQGSEA. In DNA, the CDR3 is TGCAGCGTTGCTATGCCAGGGGTATCCTACGAGCAGTACTTC. This sequence encodes CSVAMPGVSYEQYF.

The chain links TRBV28 to TRBJ1-5, with D possibly being TRBD1 (5 bases). With 8 bases removed from V and 4 bases from J, the gap between germline ends came to 18 bases. The CDR3 is 15 amino acids. Germline CDR1 and CDR2: MDHEN and SYDVKM. CDR3 sequence: CASGRGGIGNQPQHF. The CDR3 nucleotides are TGTGCCAGCGGCCGGGGGGGGATCGGAAATCAGCCCCAGCATTTT.

In its sample, this clone was seen many times. The V call is TRBV14, the J call TRBJ2-2; TRBD2 might be the D (6 bases). Per germline, CDR1 SGHDN and CDR2 FVKESK. V dropped 2 bases and J dropped 3 bases, with 10 bases sitting between them. The CDR3 runs 15 residues. The CDR3 DNA reads as TGTGCCAGCAGCCAATTCGGGGGAGACACCGGGGAGCTGTTTTTT. This codes for CASSQFGGDTGELFF.

The rearrangement joins TRBV27 to TRBJ2-1, with 7 bases matching TRBD2. The junction had 2 bases not matched to a gene; V was cut back by 1 base and J by 5 bases. This CDR3 is built from 14 residues. The germline gives CDR1 MNHEY, CDR2 SMNVEV (reference sequence). For the CDR3, the DNA is TGTGCCAGCAGTTTATGGGGGGGGAACAATGAGCAGTTCTTC. Translated, it gives CASSLWGGNNEQFF.

V is TRBV13 and J is TRBJ2-7; the D gene is possibly TRBD1 (6 bases). Germline CDR1 PRHDT, CDR2 FYEKMQ (reference sequence). The CDR3 is 16 amino acids. Trimming removed 5 bases at V and 2 bases at J, with 19 bases between. CDR3 nucleotide sequence: TGTGCCAGCAGCCCGAATAAAGGGGGTCGCGCCTACGAGCAGTACTTC. Encoded protein: CASSPNKGGRAYEQYF.

The V and J genes are TRBV28 and TRBJ2-5, with D possibly TRBD2 on 5 matching bases. The CDR3 totals 14 residues. Trimming pared 1 base from V and 5 bases from J, leaving 11 bases between. Germline lookup yields CDR1 MDHEN and CDR2 SYDVKM. CDR3 sequence (DNA): TGTGCCAGCAGTTTATACCGGGGAAGGGAGACCCAGTACTTC. Translating it yields CASSLYRGRETQYF.

Only a few counts were recorded for this clone. The DNA of the CDR3 is TGTGCCAGCAGCTTGGGAGCCGCTAGCTCCTACGAGCAGTACTTC. Residues: CASSLGAASSYEQYF. V and J are TRBV5-4 and TRBJ2-7; no firm D call. Trimming took off 0 bases at V and 0 bases at J, with 10 bases between the two ends. The CDR3 has 15 amino acids. CDR1 is SGHNT, CDR2 YYREEE, per germline (reference sequence).

This chain uses TRBV19 with TRBJ1-1; TRBD1 agrees at 7 bases. The junction had 8 bases not matched to a gene; V was cut back by 2 bases and J by 2 bases. The CDR3 spans 16 residues. The germline V gene encodes CDR1 LNHDA and CDR2 SQIVND (reference sequence). In nucleotides, the CDR3 is TGTGCCAGTAGTATAAATAGGGGGCTCATCAACACTGAAGCTTTCTTT. Encoded protein: CASSINRGLINTEAFF.

The chain couples TRBV27 to TRBJ1-1, with TRBD1 identical over 9 bases. The trim removed 3 bases at V and 5 bases at J, leaving 4 bases unmatched. There are 14 residues in the CDR3. In germline, CDR1 is MNHEY, CDR2 SMNVEV (reference sequence). CDR3 coding DNA: TGTGCCAGCAGTTTCCGGACAGGGGAGACTGAAGCTTTCTTT. Translated: CASSFRTGETEAFF.

This rearrangement joins TRBV5-1 to TRBJ2-1, with 7 nucleotides matching TRBD2. This CDR3 has 15 amino acids. V trimming: 0 bases; J trimming: 9 bases; junction bases outside the gene matches: 9. CDR1 SGHRS and CDR2 YFSETQ come from the germline V gene. This CDR3 reads CASSLVGGRAGEQFF. CDR3 bases: TGCGCCAGCAGCTTGGTGGGTGGGAGGGCCGGTGAGCAGTTCTTC.

This chain links TRBV11-2 with TRBJ1-6; D perhaps matches TRBD1 (5 bases). There are 16 residues in the CDR3. Germline V gene sequence: CDR1 SGHAT, CDR2 FQNNGV. V dropped 1 base and J dropped 5 bases, with 12 bases sitting between them. The CDR3 nucleotides read TGTGCCAGCAGCTTAGCCGGAGCCAGGGATAATTCACCCCTCCACTTT. It is translated as CASSLAGARDNSPLHF.

The V and J genes are TRBV7-2 and TRBJ2-1; TRBD1 aligns across 12 bases. The V and J ends lost 6 bases and 8 bases, in that order; junction bases with no gene match: 11. This CDR3 region has 16 residues. Germline V gene data show CDR1 as SGHTA and CDR2 as FQGNSA. The CDR3 loop is CASRPYGTGGGDEQFF. The CDR3, as DNA: TGTGCCAGCAGGCCCTACGGGACAGGGGGCGGCGATGAGCAGTTCTTC.

The V gene is TRBV28, the J gene TRBJ1-6; no clear D. CDR3 size: 15 residues. The V end lost 4 bases, the J end lost 9 bases, and 16 bases lay between the germline ends. CDR1 and CDR2 from the germline V gene are MDHEN and SYDVKM. Written as DNA, the CDR3 is TGTGCCAGCAGTTCCCTGACGACATTGATTTCACCCCTCCACTTT. Translating gives CASSSLTTLISPLHF.

The chain has TRBV11-1 and TRBJ2-7; 13 positions agree with TRBD2. The CDR3 runs 16 residues. V gave up 4 bases and J gave up 4 bases; unmatched junction bases: 7. From germline, CDR1 is SGHAT and CDR2 FQDESV (reference sequence). The CDR3 nucleotides read TGTGCCAGCAGCTCGCCGACTAGCGGGAGGTTTTACGAGCAGTACTTC. It yields the protein CASSSPTSGRFYEQYF.

The chain recombines TRBV28 with TRBJ1-5, with 7 bases aligning to TRBD1. The V segment lost 2 bases and the J segment 6 bases; nucleotides outside the gene matches: 4. This CDR3 spans 14 amino acids. CDR1 MDHEN and CDR2 SYDVKM come from the germline V gene. The CDR3 reads CASSLRGGTQPQHF. CDR3 in DNA: TGTGCCAGCAGTTTACGAGGGGGCACTCAGCCCCAGCATTTT.

The rearrangement links TRBV5-1 to TRBJ2-1; possibly TRBD2 for D (6 bases). The V end lost 0 bases, the J end lost 4 bases, and 8 bases lay between the germline ends. Germline V gives CDR1 SGHRS, CDR2 YFSETQ. This CDR3 region has 14 residues. Here the CDR3 DNA reads TGCGCCAGCAGCTTGGGGGACTTATACAATGAGCAGTTCTTC. Amino acid sequence: CASSLGDLYNEQFF.

The chain has TRBV28 and TRBJ1-2, with D possibly TRBD1 on 5 matching bases. Germline CDR1 MDHEN, CDR2 SYDVKM. Trimming took 5 bases from V and 4 from J, leaving 14 bases between them. The CDR3 length is 14 residues. The DNA for the CDR3 is TGTGCCAGCAGTATGGCAGGGTGGGCCTATGGCTACACCTTC. Amino acids: CASSMAGWAYGYTF.

In DNA, the CDR3 is TGTGCCAGCAGTTCACTGGGACTAGCGGGGTCGGGCCTGTACTTC. It is translated as CASSSLGLAGSGLYF. The chain joins TRBV28 to TRBJ2-7; 13 bases map to TRBD2. This CDR3 spans 15 amino acids. J gave up 12 bases and V 4 bases, and 12 bases lay outside the gene matches. Germline CDR1 reads MDHEN; CDR2 reads SYDVKM.

This chain uses TRBV7-8 with TRBJ1-4; a weak D match, TRBD1 (6 bases). The CDR3 spans 17 residues. Per germline, CDR1 SGHVS and CDR2 FQNEAQ. Trimming left V 5 bases short and J 7 bases short, with 23 bases between. DNA of the CDR3: TGTGCCAGCAGCCATTTACCCAACAGGGTCCCTTCTGAAAAACTGTTTTTT. Its translation is CASSHLPNRVPSEKLFF.

This clone is a singleton in its sample. The rearrangement joins TRBV27 to TRBJ1-6; D ambiguous. CDR1 is MNHEY and CDR2 is SMNVEV in the germline V gene (reference sequence). This CDR3 comprises 13 residues. Trimming removed 1 base at V and 7 bases at J, with 5 bases between. The CDR3: CASSLYQNSPLHF. Written as DNA, the CDR3 is TGTGCCAGCAGTTTATACCAGAATTCACCCCTCCACTTT.